This T cell receptor (beta chain) was sequenced in a study of cytomegalovirus exposure and HLA in healthy donors. The PCR ran on 60 Vbeta and 13 Jbeta primers. TCRdb's table, derived via immunoSEQ multiplex PCR, lists solely in-frame clones and lacks some. The repertoire includes more than 70,000 clones, 70% to 80% of them detected once, and less than 10% sits in the top ten. V was cut by 5 bases and J by 1 base, with 12 bases left in between. The CDR3 runs to 16 residues. Germline loops: CDR1 ENHRY, CDR2 SYGVKD. The rearrangement uses TRBV10-3 and TRBJ2-6; perhaps TRBD1 as D (6 bases). Sequencing was carried out using PBMCs. The TCR sequence derives from a woman aged 45-65 years in good health and CMV-seropositive. CDR3 nucleotides: TGTGCCATCAGTCCGCCTACAGGGTCTGGGGCCAACGTCCTGACTTTC. This codes for CAISPPTGSGANVLTF.